This T cell receptor beta chain was found in a study of T-cell memory formation after mild COVID-19. About the research overall: TCR clustering was largely donor specific. Regarding the study as a whole: Among CD4+ contracting clones, most were CM and EM, and CD8+ ones EMRA.

TCRdb used MiXCR to reprocess the 5' RACE reads, holding one entry per CDR3 protein. The table has around 160,000 distinct CDR3 sequences, around a tenth seen once. This CDR3 is built from 14 residues. Between the trimmed V and J ends, which lost 4 bases and 4 bases, there was a span of 14 bases. CDR1 SGHTA and CDR2 FQGNSA come from the germline V gene. For this clonotype: What it binds is not known.

The specimen was PBMCs or a T cell subset sorted from them (not recorded which). This receptor was identified in a man in his late teens or twenties who had mild COVID-19 (a few samples of this study predate the infection). Cell type and time point are not known. The chain links TRBV7-2 to TRBJ2-7, with D tentatively TRBD1 (5 bases). CDR3 nucleotide sequence: TGTGCCAGCAGCTCGGACCCGCGACAGTACGAGCAGTACTTC. Translated, it gives CASSSDPRQYEQYF.